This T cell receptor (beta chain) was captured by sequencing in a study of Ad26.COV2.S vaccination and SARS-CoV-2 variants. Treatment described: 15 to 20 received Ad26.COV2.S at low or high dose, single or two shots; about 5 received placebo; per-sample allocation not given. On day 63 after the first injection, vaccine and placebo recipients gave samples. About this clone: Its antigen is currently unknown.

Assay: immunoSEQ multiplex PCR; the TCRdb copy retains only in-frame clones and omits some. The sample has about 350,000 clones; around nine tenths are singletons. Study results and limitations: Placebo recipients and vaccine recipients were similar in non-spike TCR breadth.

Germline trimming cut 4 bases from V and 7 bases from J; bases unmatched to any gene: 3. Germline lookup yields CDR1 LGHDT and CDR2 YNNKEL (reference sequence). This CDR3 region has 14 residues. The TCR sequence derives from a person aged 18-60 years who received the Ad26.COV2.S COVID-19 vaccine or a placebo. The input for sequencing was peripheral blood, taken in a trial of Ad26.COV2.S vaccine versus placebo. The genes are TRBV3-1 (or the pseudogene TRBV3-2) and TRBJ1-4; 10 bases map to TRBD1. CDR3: CASSPGTGAEKLFF. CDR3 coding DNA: TGTGCCAGCAGCCCTGGGACAGGGGCTGAAAAACTGTTTTTT.